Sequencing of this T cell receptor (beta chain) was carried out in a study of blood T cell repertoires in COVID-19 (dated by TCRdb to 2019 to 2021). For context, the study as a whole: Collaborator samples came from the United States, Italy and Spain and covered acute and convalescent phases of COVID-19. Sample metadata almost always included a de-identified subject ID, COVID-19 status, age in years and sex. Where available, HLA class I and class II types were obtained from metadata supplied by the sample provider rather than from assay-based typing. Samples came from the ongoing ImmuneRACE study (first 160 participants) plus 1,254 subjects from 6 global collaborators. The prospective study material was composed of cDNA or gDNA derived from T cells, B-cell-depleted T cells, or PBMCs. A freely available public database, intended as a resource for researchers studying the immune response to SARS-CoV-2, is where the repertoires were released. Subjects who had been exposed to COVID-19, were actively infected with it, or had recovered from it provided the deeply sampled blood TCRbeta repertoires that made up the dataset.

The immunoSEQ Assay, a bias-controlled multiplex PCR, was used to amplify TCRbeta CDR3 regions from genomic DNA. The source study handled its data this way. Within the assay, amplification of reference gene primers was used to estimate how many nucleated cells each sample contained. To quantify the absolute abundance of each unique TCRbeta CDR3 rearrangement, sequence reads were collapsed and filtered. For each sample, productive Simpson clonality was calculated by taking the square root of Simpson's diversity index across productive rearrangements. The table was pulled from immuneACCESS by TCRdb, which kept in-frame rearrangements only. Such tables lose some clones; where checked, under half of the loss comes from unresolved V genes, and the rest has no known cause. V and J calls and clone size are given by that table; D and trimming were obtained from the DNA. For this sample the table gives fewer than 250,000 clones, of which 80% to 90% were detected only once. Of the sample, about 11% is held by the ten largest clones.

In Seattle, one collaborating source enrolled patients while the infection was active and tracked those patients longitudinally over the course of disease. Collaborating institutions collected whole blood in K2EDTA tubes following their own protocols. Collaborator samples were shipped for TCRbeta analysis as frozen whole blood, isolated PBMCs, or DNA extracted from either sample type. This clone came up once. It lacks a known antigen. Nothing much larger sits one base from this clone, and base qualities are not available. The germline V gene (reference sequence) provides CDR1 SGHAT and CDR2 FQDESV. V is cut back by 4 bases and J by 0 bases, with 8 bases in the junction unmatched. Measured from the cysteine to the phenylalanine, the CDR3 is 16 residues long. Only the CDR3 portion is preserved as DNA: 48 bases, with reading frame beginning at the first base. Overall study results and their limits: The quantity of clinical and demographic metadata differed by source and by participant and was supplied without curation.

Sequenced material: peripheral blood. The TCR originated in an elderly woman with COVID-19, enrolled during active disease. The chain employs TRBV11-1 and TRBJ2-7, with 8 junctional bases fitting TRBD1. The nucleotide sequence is TGTGCCAGCAGCTACGGGACAGGCCTGAGCTCCTACGAGCAGTACTTC. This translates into CASSYGTGLSSYEQYF.